The rows below give T cell receptor beta chains drawn from one sample of a study of molecular identifiers for immune sequencing clone quantification. One entry per CDR3 protein results from TCRdb running MiXCR on the PCR reads. The repertoire has about half a million distinct CDR3 sequences, about 22% of them found once; the top ten carry about 0.8%. Sequencing used naive CD8+ T cells from blood, with Jurkat cell RNA spiked in. The receptors shown here come from a human donor in good health. Some libraries in this study had Jurkat cell RNA spiked in. Both conserved end residues are part of each CDR3. D genes are given only for firm matches. The size entry is marked missing in some rows and otherwise reads once, few, many or a size class.

CDR3aa: CASSLETTTSTDTQYF
CDR3nt: TGTGCCAGCAGCTTAGAGACAACGACCAGCACAGATACGCAGTATTTT
abundance: many
j_gene: TRBJ2-3
v_gene: TRBV7-2
d_gene: NA

CDR3aa: CASSLEFQGGLETQYF
CDR3nt: TGTGCCAGCAGCTTAGAGTTCCAGGGGGGTTTAGAGACCCAGTACTTC
abundance: few
j_gene: TRBJ2-5
v_gene: TRBV7-2
d_gene: NA

CDR3aa: CASSLGVRTDTQYF
CDR3nt: TGTGCCAGCAGCTTGGGAGTTCGCACAGATACGCAGTATTTT
abundance: few
j_gene: TRBJ2-3
v_gene: TRBV27
d_gene: NA

CDR3aa: CASSPSSRYTGELFF
CDR3nt: TGTGCCAGCAGTCCCTCCAGTCGATACACCGGGGAGCTGTTTTTT
abundance: NA
j_gene: TRBJ2-2
v_gene: TRBV7-6
d_gene: NA

CDR3aa: CASSISGLANSNGEQYF
CDR3nt: TGTGCCAGTAGTATATCGGGACTAGCGAACTCCAATGGGGAGCAGTACTTC
abundance: few
j_gene: TRBJ2-7
v_gene: TRBV19
d_gene: TRBD2

CDR3aa: CASSLALGGVHTNTGELFF
CDR3nt: TGTGCCAGCAGCTTAGCGCTAGGAGGGGTCCATACGAACACCGGGGAGCTGTTTTTT
abundance: few
j_gene: TRBJ2-2
v_gene: TRBV7-2
d_gene: NA

CDR3aa: CASSPAGAVEQYF
CDR3nt: TGTGCCAGCAGCCCAGCTGGGGCCGTCGAGCAGTACTTC
abundance: NA
j_gene: TRBJ2-7
v_gene: TRBV11-2
d_gene: NA

CDR3aa: CASRATGGLSSGANVLTF
CDR3nt: TGTGCCAGCAGGGCTACAGGGGGCCTAAGCTCTGGGGCCAACGTCCTGACTTTC
abundance: NA
j_gene: TRBJ2-6
v_gene: TRBV6-2/TRBV6-3
d_gene: TRBD1

CDR3aa: CASSPFANEQFF
CDR3nt: TGTGCCAGCAGCCCATTCGCCAATGAGCAGTTCTTC
abundance: NA
j_gene: TRBJ2-1
v_gene: TRBV7-6
d_gene: NA

CDR3aa: CASSIKGVEQFF
CDR3nt: TGTGCCAGCAGCATAAAAGGGGTAGAGCAGTTCTTC
abundance: NA
j_gene: TRBJ2-1
v_gene: TRBV7-9
d_gene: NA

CDR3aa: CSVEDSSTSYEQYF
CDR3nt: TGCAGCGTTGAAGACAGCTCGACCTCCTACGAGCAGTACTTC
abundance: many
j_gene: TRBJ2-7
v_gene: TRBV29-1
d_gene: NA

CDR3aa: CASSTTVSGNTIYF
CDR3nt: TGTGCCAGTAGTACGACAGTCTCTGGAAACACCATATATTTT
abundance: few
j_gene: TRBJ1-3
v_gene: TRBV19
d_gene: NA

CDR3aa: CASSQGDSNQETQYF
CDR3nt: TGCGCCAGCAGCCAGGGGGACAGCAACCAAGAGACCCAGTACTTC
abundance: once
j_gene: TRBJ2-5
v_gene: TRBV4-3
d_gene: TRBD1

CDR3aa: CAVHRGTGELFF
CDR3nt: TGTGCCGTACACAGGGGTACCGGGGAGCTGTTTTTT
abundance: many
j_gene: TRBJ2-2
v_gene: TRBV2
d_gene: TRBD1

CDR3aa: CASSEIGGTPVEAFF
CDR3nt: TGTGCCAGCAGTGAAATCGGGGGAACCCCGGTTGAAGCTTTCTTT
abundance: many
j_gene: TRBJ1-1
v_gene: TRBV2
d_gene: NA

CDR3aa: CASSFQGREGTQYF
CDR3nt: TGTGCCAGCAGTTTTCAGGGTAGAGAAGGGACCCAGTACTTC
abundance: NA
j_gene: TRBJ2-5
v_gene: TRBV25-1
d_gene: NA

CDR3aa: CASSSPLVPYEQYF
CDR3nt: TGTGCCAGCAGCTCTCCCTTAGTCCCCTACGAGCAGTACTTC
abundance: NA
j_gene: TRBJ2-7
v_gene: TRBV11-3
d_gene: NA

CDR3aa: CASSSALAGGAGELFF
CDR3nt: TGTGCCAGCAGCTCAGCACTAGCGGGAGGGGCCGGGGAGCTGTTTTTT
abundance: NA
j_gene: TRBJ2-2
v_gene: TRBV13
d_gene: TRBD2

CDR3aa: CSARGLAGSSYEQYF
CDR3nt: TGCAGTGCTAGGGGACTGGCGGGGTCGTCCTACGAGCAGTACTTC
abundance: NA
j_gene: TRBJ2-7
v_gene: TRBV20-1
d_gene: NA